The present T cell receptor beta chain was sequenced within a study of shared clonotypes between healthy human individuals. Overall study results and limits: Represented diversity, genetic and exposure-history alike, was limited by few donors.

The material for each subset, its genomic DNA, was split evenly across several immunoSEQ plates. Using immunoSEQ multiplex PCR, the repertoire was profiled, and TCRdb retains in-frame clones only, with some absent. The sample yields more than 450,000 clones, about four fifths seen once. Healthy HIV-negative adults with no recent acute infections or vaccinations were recruited as donors. Every one of the donors was a Caucasian adult that lived in Nashville, Tennessee. The CDR3 runs to 17 residues. CDR1 and CDR2 (germline): MDHEN, SYDVKM. The V gene end was trimmed by 8 bases and the J gene end by 1 base; junction bases not matched to a gene: 14. Regarding this clone: As yet, its antigen is unknown.

This TCR was recovered from a woman in her thirties or forties in good health. Some clones in this sample may be carry-over from other donors' samples. Sequenced: PBMCs. The chain couples TRBV28 to TRBJ2-3; 8 positions match TRBD2. CDR3 loop: CASPPPGAGEGTDTQYF. CDR3 DNA sequence: TGTGCCAGCCCCCCCCCGGGAGCGGGAGAAGGCACAGATACGCAGTATTTT.